This TCR beta chain was retrieved from a study of CD8+ T cells in alopecia areata. Treatment of the sample: oral pan-JAK inhibitor, 5-10 mg twice daily. In each case, RNA was isolated and then reverse transcribed into cDNA as the sequencing template. This table comes from immunoSEQ multiplex PCR, and its TCRdb copy is limited to in-frame clones, with some not included. The sample holds 110,000 or so clones; roughly three fifths are singletons and the top ten take 3% to 4%. This clonotype was obtained from a human donor with alopecia areata. Specimen: CD4+ T cells sorted from blood, collected at week 24, from a patient treated with tofacitinib.

The CDR3 reads CASSRGGVRTDTQYF. Here the CDR3 DNA reads TGTGCCAGCAGCCGCGGGGGGGTCCGCACAGATACGCAGTATTTT. The J gene is TRBJ2-3, the V gene TRBV11-2; 9 bases agree with TRBD2. Trimming at V came to 5 bases and at J to 1 base, leaving 4 bases not matched to a gene. The CDR3 is 15 residues long. The germline CDR1 and CDR2 sequences are SGHAT and FQNNGV.